The present T cell receptor (beta chain) was sequenced within a study of early stage breast cancer tumors. Background on the study: Invasive lobular carcinomas made up four of 12 ER+/PR+/HER2- tumors. Study results and caveats: Commonly generated sequences made up most enriched TCRB sequences shared between patients. Comparing each tissue with blood distinguished tumor from normal in about 85% of the 16 patients.

Blood replicates held 0.5 ug DNA, tumor or normal breast approximately 1.5 ug, two each. Libraries were prepared by immunoSEQ multiplex PCR; TCRdb keeps only in-frame clonotypes and omits some of them. The sample has about 48,000 clones; 65% to 90% are singletons. This clone was picked up a small number of times. Its antigen is not known. Unmatched junction bases numbered 3, after V lost 3 bases and J lost 7 bases. The V gene's germline CDR1 is SGHTA and CDR2 FQGTGA. The CDR3 extends over 13 amino acids. This chain links TRBV7-3 with TRBJ1-2; 9 positions agree with TRBD1. The TCR originated in a person between 50 and 60 years old with breast cancer. Sequenced sample: blood. CDR3 in DNA: TGTGCCAGCAGCTTCGACAGGGGGGCTGGCTACACCTTC. This translates into CASSFDRGAGYTF.